The entry that follows covers one T cell receptor (beta chain) sequence. Looked up from germline, CDR1 is SGHAT and CDR2 is FQNNGV. Trimming removed 5 bases from V and 6 bases from J, with 16 bases in between. The CDR3 is 14 residues long. Here immunoSEQ multiplex PCR was the method, and the copy in TCRdb shows in-frame clones only, minus some. The table lists 270,000 or so clones, about four fifths of them singletons, with 9.4% in the top ten. The sample belongs to a study of blood T cell repertoires in COVID-19. This TCR was recovered from a woman aged 45-65 years who had recovered from COVID-19. The sequenced sample was peripheral blood. The chain employs TRBV11-2 and TRBJ1-1, with D hard to call. The CDR3 DNA follows: TGTGCCAGCAGCCTCCCCCAACGAAGCGCTGAAGCTTTCTTT. This translates into CASSLPQRSAEAFF.